One T cell receptor beta chain is described in this entry. These data originate in a study of T cell responses to AZD1222 COVID-19 vaccine. Trimming cost V 0 bases and J 2 bases; bases outside gene matches: 10. Germline assignment: CDR1 MGHRA and CDR2 YSYEKL. The CDR3 is made up of 18 amino acids. TCRdb's table, derived via immunoSEQ multiplex PCR, lists solely in-frame clones and lacks some. The profile shows about 85,000 clones, roughly 90% of them singletons. The gene calls are TRBV4-1 and TRBJ2-1; the match to TRBD1 covers 7 bases. Source: peripheral blood, taken on day 0 of AZD1222 vaccination. This receptor was taken from an adult in good health. CDR3 sequence: CASSQDPPDRRAYNEQFF. The CDR3 nucleotides read TGCGCCAGCAGCCAAGATCCCCCGGACAGGCGCGCCTACAATGAGCAGTTCTTC.